This T cell receptor beta chain was recovered during a study of blood T cell repertoires in COVID-19. Study as a whole: T cells, B-cell-depleted T cells, or PBMCs provided the cDNA or gDNA that served as material.

Libraries were prepared by immunoSEQ multiplex PCR; TCRdb keeps only in-frame clonotypes and omits some of them. Among more than 200,000 clones listed, around four fifths were seen once. There are 15 residues in the CDR3. From germline, CDR1 is SGHTA and CDR2 FQGNSA. V lost 1 base to trimming and J lost 1 base, with 8 bases between them. The material sequenced was peripheral blood. The receptor was isolated from a woman between 35 and 50 years old with active or convalescent COVID-19. The chain is built from TRBV7-2 and TRBJ1-5; D is unresolved. The CDR3 sequence: CASSLGGRSNQPQHF. CDR3 coding DNA: TGTGCCAGCAGCTTAGGAGGGCGCAGCAATCAGCCCCAGCATTTT.